These 2 T cell receptor beta chains originate from one sample sequenced in a study of monozygotic twins with inflammatory bowel disease. TCRdb derives one entry per CDR3 protein from the 5' RACE reads, leaving out DNA. The repertoire table contains 120,000 to 150,000 distinct CDR3 sequences. Material: blood. These receptors came from a human donor with ulcerative colitis or Crohn's disease, or a healthy co-twin of an affected twin (not recorded which).

J is TRBJ2-7 and V is TRBV7-9; TCRdb outputs TRBD1, but without DNA this stays unchecked. CDR3 length: 15 amino acids. The germline V gene has CDR1 SEHNR and CDR2 FQNEAQ (reference sequence). This chain's CDR3 is CASSLVQGWAYEQYF.

The chain carries TRBV7-2 and TRBJ2-1; TCRdb designates TRBD2, a call that cannot be tested without DNA. The CDR3 is 14 amino acids. Germline CDR1 SGHTA, CDR2 FQGNSA. The CDR3 spells CASSLLAGYNEQFF.